Listed below are T cell receptor beta chains from one sample, sequenced in a study of regulatory T cells in long-lasting Graves disease. Each CDR3 protein is one row after TCRdb ran MiXCR on the multiplex PCR reads. The repertoire holds hundreds of thousands of distinct CDR3 sequences, with roughly 15% as singletons. This same sample was also taken into another study, of T cells in Graves' hyperthyroidism and ophthalmopathy.

The material sequenced was peripheral blood mononuclear cells (PBMCs), taken at new diagnosis, from a patient treated with antithyroid drugs. The receptors were gathered from a middle-aged woman with Graves disease. CDR3s leave out the opening cysteine and the closing phenylalanine or tryptophan. A D gene is named only where the DNA matches it firmly.

CDR3aa,v_gene,j_gene,len,d_gene
ASSLLAGETGELF,TRBV5-1,TRBJ2-2,13,TRBD2
ASSSGLAGGANTGGLF,TRBV7-9,TRBJ2-2,16,TRBD2
ASSPPMGGPHQETQY,TRBV18,TRBJ2-5,15,TRBD2
ASSPLGSGGLTYEQY,TRBV27,TRBJ2-7,15,TRBD2
ASRTMTGSNEKLF,TRBV5-1,TRBJ1-4,13,-
ASSRGAGGRNQPQH,TRBV7-9,TRBJ1-5,14,-
ASSLTGQGSSYNSPLH,TRBV19,TRBJ1-6,16,TRBD1
ASRKQGGGANVLT,TRBV19,TRBJ2-6,13,-
ASSRTNSYNSPLH,TRBV19,TRBJ1-6,13,-
ASSLRTGGVDGYT,TRBV3-1,TRBJ1-2,13,TRBD1
ASSQQGAGNQPQH,TRBV6-1,TRBJ1-5,13,TRBD1